The source of this T cell receptor (beta chain) is a study of blood T cell repertoires in COVID-19 (dated by TCRdb to the early 2020s). Notes on the research overall: Collaborator samples came from the United States, Italy and Spain and covered acute and convalescent phases of COVID-19. Where available, HLA class I and class II types were taken from metadata supplied by the sample provider and were not determined by assay-based typing. The repertoires were made available in a free public database intended to serve as a resource for research on the immune response to SARS-CoV-2. The samples were drawn from the first 160 participants of the ongoing ImmuneRACE study and from 1,254 subjects provided by 6 global collaborators. Subjects who had been exposed to COVID-19, were actively infected with it, or had recovered from it provided the deeply sampled blood TCRbeta repertoires that made up the dataset. Sample metadata almost always included a de-identified subject ID, COVID-19 status, age in years and sex. The material from the prospective study consisted of cDNA or gDNA derived from T cells, B-cell-depleted T cells, or PBMCs.

Participants in the prospective study were enrolled through a virtual design, were aged roughly 18 to 90 years, and lived in roughly 25 United States geographic areas. To assign participants to cohorts, the prospective study relied on clinical history that participants themselves reported in a screening survey and a study questionnaire. Exposed participants had been in contact, within 2 weeks of entering the study, with a person who had a PCR-confirmed or clinician-diagnosed case of COVID-19. In the prospective study, mobile phlebotomists collected whole blood, serum and a nasopharyngeal or oropharyngeal swab from each participant. Additional blood draws and questionnaires over an approximately two-month period could optionally be provided by prospective study participants. Before DNA extraction, prospective study blood samples were shipped either frozen or at room temperature. TCRbeta CDR3 regions were amplified from genomic DNA using the immunoSEQ Assay, a bias-controlled multiplex PCR. From the authors' description of their analysis: The number of nucleated cells in each sample was estimated by amplification of reference gene primers within the assay. Sequence reads were collapsed and filtered to measure the absolute abundance of every unique TCRbeta CDR3 rearrangement. For each sample, productive Simpson clonality was calculated as the square root of Simpson's diversity index over productive rearrangements. The source is immuneACCESS, and TCRdb retained only in-frame sequences with V and J called. Part of the clones is not carried over; for the studies checked, unresolved V genes explain less than half of this, and the remainder is unexplained. The D gene and trimming were derived from the DNA, and the V and J assignments and clone size from that table. In this sample the table shows roughly 250,000 clones, over 75% of which occur a single time. The ten largest make up around 3.2% of the sample.

Overall study outcomes, separate from this receptor: The amount of clinical and demographic metadata varied by source and participant and was provided uncurated.

Concerning this clone itself: The specificity of this receptor is unknown. Mismatch with germline at one junction end may stem from a read error.

The sample consisted of PBMCs or T cells enriched from blood (not recorded which). The TCR originated in a middle-aged woman who had been exposed to COVID-19.

The base sequence is TGTGCCAGCAGCTTAACAGGGGCGCGGAGCTATGGCTACACCTTC. This yields the protein CASSLTGARSYGYTF. The chain is encoded by TRBV5-1 joined to TRBJ1-2; TRBD1 lines up with 7 middle nucleotides. From a lookup of the germline V gene, CDR1 and CDR2 are SGHRS and YFSETQ. The CDR3 covers 15 residues, taking in both the cysteine and the phenylalanine. Kept here is only the CDR3 DNA, which spans 45 bases and is read in frame from base 1.